A selection of T cell receptor beta chains follows, all from one sample in a study of blood T cell repertoires in COVID-19. Profiling relied on immunoSEQ multiplex PCR, and the TCRdb table lists in-frame clones only, not all of them. The sample shows some 170,000 clones, around 76% of them seen only once. Material: peripheral blood. These receptors came from a woman aged 70-85 years with acute or convalescent COVID-19. Both conserved end residues are trimmed from each CDR3. D genes are given only for firm matches.

TRBD1,18,TRBV4-1,TRBJ1-6,ASSQDNRGYRLDYNSPLH
NA,12,TRBV5-1,TRBJ1-1,AIRVGGRVTEAF
TRBD2,14,TRBV9,TRBJ2-2,ASSDSSGGHTGELF
NA,13,TRBV18,TRBJ2-1,ASSPRQVGSDEQF
NA,11,TRBV12-3/TRBV12-4,TRBJ2-1,ASSLSSYNEQF
TRBD1,11,TRBV29-1,TRBJ1-6,SVREGASSPLH
NA,12,TRBV6-2/TRBV6-3,TRBJ2-5,ASSYSRRQETQY
NA,13,TRBV4-3,TRBJ2-5,ASSQEIRGQETQY
NA,12,TRBV28,TRBJ2-7,ASSSRIRGGEQY
NA,13,TRBV9,TRBJ1-2,ASSVELAGNYGYT
TRBD2,17,TRBV7-9,TRBJ2-1,ASSPGTSGGTSSYNEQF
TRBD2,14,TRBV9,TRBJ2-2,ASSETPGLATGELF
NA,13,TRBV19,TRBJ1-1,ASSPVGGGNTEAF
TRBD1,13,TRBV7-9,TRBJ1-3,ASSLGRGQGNTIY
NA,9,TRBV20-1,TRBJ1-2,SARADYGYT
NA,8,TRBV19,TRBJ1-2,ASIVFIYT
NA,13,TRBV7-3,TRBJ1-1,ASSLEAGVDTEAF
NA,12,TRBV15,TRBJ1-6,ATSREGGNSPLH
TRBD1,10,TRBV5-1,TRBJ2-1,ASSSKTGEQF
NA,12,TRBV9,TRBJ1-2,ASSNPGHPAGYT
TRBD1,15,TRBV5-1,TRBJ2-3,ASSLEPGQGPTDTQY
NA,13,TRBV9,TRBJ1-6,ASSVAGGHNSPLH
NA,12,TRBV5-1,TRBJ2-7,ASSLAGQAYEQY
TRBD1,13,TRBV19,TRBJ2-3,ASTAGQGRTDTQY
NA,11,TRBV7-2,TRBJ2-4,ASSLAVGGPTY
NA,11,TRBV5-1,TRBJ1-6,ASSSGGSSPLH
TRBD1,13,TRBV14,TRBJ1-2,ASSRYRGKGYGYT
NA,12,TRBV5-1,TRBJ2-3,ASSLGGHTDTQY
NA,11,TRBV6-5,TRBJ2-3,ASSYSSRNTQY
NA,10,TRBV28,TRBJ2-1,ASSSGGDEQF
TRBD2,14,TRBV11-2,TRBJ2-1,ASSPLSGRADNEQF
TRBD1,13,TRBV7-2,TRBJ1-3,ASSYDRASGNTIY
NA,13,TRBV7-9,TRBJ1-2,ASSLMRTGDYGYT
NA,17,TRBV27,TRBJ2-6,ASSSTRRGGSSGANVLT
TRBD1,13,TRBV10-3,TRBJ1-2,AISGPGQGINGYT
NA,12,TRBV30,TRBJ1-1,AWSRGGSNTEAF
TRBD1,14,TRBV9,TRBJ2-2,ASSSPGGLNTGELF
NA,11,TRBV28,TRBJ1-2,ASSLIEAYGYT
NA,11,TRBV28,TRBJ1-1,ASSLEGTTEAF
TRBD1,12,TRBV5-5,TRBJ1-2,ASSLFQGAEGYT
NA,11,TRBV19,TRBJ2-1,ASSMGGGVEQF
NA,11,TRBV19,TRBJ2-7,ASSIWGAYEQY
NA,14,TRBV12-5,TRBJ1-6,ASGLGVHGRGSPLH
NA,11,TRBV7-9,TRBJ2-3,ASSLQTGDTQY
NA,11,TRBV6-5,TRBJ1-3,ASRESLGNTIY
TRBD1,12,TRBV6-1,TRBJ2-7,ASSDGTGFYEQY
NA,9,TRBV7-9,TRBJ2-5,ASSPLETQY
NA,13,TRBV19,TRBJ1-5,ASSIQLISNQPQH
NA,13,TRBV10-3,TRBJ2-7,AIRAPEAGLYEQY
NA,10,TRBV19,TRBJ1-2,ASSMATQGYT
TRBD1,11,TRBV5-1,TRBJ1-4,ASSLDRAEKLF